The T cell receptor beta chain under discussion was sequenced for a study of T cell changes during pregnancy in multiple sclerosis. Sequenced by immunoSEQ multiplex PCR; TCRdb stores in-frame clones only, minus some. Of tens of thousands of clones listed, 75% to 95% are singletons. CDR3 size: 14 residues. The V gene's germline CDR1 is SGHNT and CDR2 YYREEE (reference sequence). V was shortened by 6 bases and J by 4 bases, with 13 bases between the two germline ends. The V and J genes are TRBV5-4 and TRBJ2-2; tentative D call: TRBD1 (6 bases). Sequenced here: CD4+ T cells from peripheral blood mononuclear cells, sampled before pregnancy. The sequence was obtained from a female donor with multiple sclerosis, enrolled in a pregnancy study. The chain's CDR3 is CASNLRGSTGELFF. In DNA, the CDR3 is TGTGCCAGCAACCTCAGGGGTTCCACCGGGGAGCTGTTTTTT.